Following are 21 T cell receptor beta chains from one sample sequenced in a study of T cells in Graves' hyperthyroidism and ophthalmopathy. RNA transcripts were the template for amplifying TCR beta CDR3 regions. TCR CDR3 regions were first amplified by RT-PCR with HTBI primers. TCRdb recomputed calls from the multiplex PCR reads with MiXCR, one row per CDR3 protein. The repertoire holds about 500,000 distinct CDR3 sequences, with over 13% as singletons. The material sequenced was blood. These receptors came from a woman aged 18-30 years with Graves' hyperthyroidism.

This clonotype occurred many times. The chain carries TRBV27 and TRBJ1-2; 9 bases fit TRBD1. The CDR3 loop spans 15 amino acids. V gave up 3 bases and J gave up 5 bases; unmatched junction bases: 7. CDR1 and CDR2 (germline): MNHEY, SMNVEV (reference sequence). In nucleotides, the CDR3 is TGTGCCAGCAGTTTTCTCGGGACAGGGAATTATGGCTACACCTTC. This codes for CASSFLGTGNYGYTF.

There are many counts of this clonotype. The chain links TRBV27 to TRBJ1-5; the D gene is possibly TRBD1 (5 bases). Trimming stripped 7 bases from V and 4 bases from J, with 20 bases between. Looked up from germline, CDR1 is MNHEY and CDR2 is SMNVEV (reference sequence). The CDR3 is made up of 16 amino acids. CDR3 sequence reads: CASTPKKDSRNQPQHF. The CDR3 coding sequence is TGTGCCAGCACACCAAAGAAAGACAGCAGAAATCAGCCCCAGCATTTT.

The chain is built from TRBV7-3 and TRBJ2-3; 16 bases are a match to TRBD2. Per germline, CDR1 SGHTA and CDR2 FQGTGA. Trimming took 1 base from V and 2 from J; bases not matched to a gene: 15. CDR3 size: 22 residues. The CDR3 DNA sequence: TGTGCCAGCAGCTTAAGGCCAGGGACTAGCGGGAGGGGTCTAAAACACACAGATACGCAGTATTTT. It is translated as CASSLRPGTSGRGLKHTDTQYF.

The CDR3 nucleotides are TGTGCCAGCAGCTATGGGGCCAGTGGCCCCTACGAGCAGTACGTC. Amino acids: CASSYGASGPYEQYV. The V gene is TRBV7-3, the J gene TRBJ2-7; TRBD1 might be the D (5 bases). V dropped 4 bases and J dropped 2 bases, with 15 bases sitting between them. This CDR3 spans 15 amino acids. The germline V gene encodes CDR1 SGHTA and CDR2 FQGTGA.

Many counts were recorded for this clonotype. The V gene is TRBV3-1, the J gene TRBJ2-1, with no clear D. V lost 3 bases and J lost 0, with 12 bases in between. The CDR3 extends over 16 amino acids. The germline V gene encodes CDR1 LGHDT and CDR2 YNNKEL (reference sequence). This chain's CDR3 is CASSQGFSSSYNEQFF. The CDR3 nucleotides read TGTGCCAGCAGCCAGGGCTTTTCGAGCTCCTACAATGAGCAGTTCTTC.

V gene TRBV20-1 combines with J gene TRBJ2-7; 8 nucleotides agree with TRBD2. The CDR3 extends over 13 amino acids. Trimming at V came to 7 bases and at J to 7 bases, leaving 12 bases not matched to a gene. Germline values: CDR1 DFQATT, CDR2 SNEGSKA (reference sequence). For the CDR3, the DNA is TGCAGTGTTACAGCGGGAGAGCTTTGGGAGCAGTACTTC. Its protein is CSVTAGELWEQYF.

There are many counts of this clonotype. The chain has TRBV29-1 and TRBJ2-3; 8 bases are shared with TRBD2. The V gene end was trimmed by 6 bases and the J gene end by 2 bases; junction bases not matched to a gene: 13. Germline values: CDR1 SQVTM, CDR2 ANQGSEA. This CDR3 spans 16 amino acids. CDR3 in DNA: TGCAGCGTCGAGAGGGCTAGCGGGCCCAACACAGATACGCAGTATTTT. Amino acids: CSVERASGPNTDTQYF.

This clonotype appeared a few times. V gene TRBV6-1 combines with J gene TRBJ1-1, with 9 bases matching TRBD1. In germline, CDR1 is MNHNS, CDR2 SASEGT. Trimming cost V 3 bases and J 0 bases; bases outside gene matches: 2. CDR3 size: 15 residues. The CDR3 region has the DNA TGTGCCAGCAGTGACAGGGACAGGGTGAACACTGAAGCTTTCTTT. This encodes CASSDRDRVNTEAFF.

The rearrangement joins TRBV6-1 to TRBJ1-2, with D perhaps matching TRBD1 (6 bases). The V and J ends lost 6 bases and 8 bases respectively, with 22 bases between them. The CDR3 is 15 amino acids. Germline assignment: CDR1 MNHNS and CDR2 SASEGT. This CDR3 is CASSQGRGGPGGYTF. DNA of the CDR3: TGTGCCAGCAGCCAAGGCCGGGGGGGGCCCGGGGGCTACACCTTC.

This clonotype was seen once. The chain recombines TRBV12-3 or TRBV12-4 with TRBJ2-1; 9 positions match TRBD1. This CDR3 has 13 amino acids. Unmatched junction bases numbered 6, after V lost 5 bases and J lost 10 bases. The CDR3 is CASSGDRVNEQFF. The CDR3, as DNA: TGTGCCAGCAGTGGGGACAGGGTAAACGAGCAGTTCTTC.

At least ten counts were recorded for this clonotype. This chain uses TRBV10-3 with TRBJ2-1; tentative D call: TRBD2 (5 bases). V shed 3 bases and J shed 8 bases, with 23 bases lying between them. The germline CDR1 and CDR2 sequences are ENHRY and SYGVKD. This CDR3 spans 17 amino acids. CDR3 DNA sequence: TGTGCCATCAGTGACCCCCCCCCCCGACTCGAGGGCTATGAGCAGTTCTTC. It codes for CAISDPPPRLEGYEQFF.

Concerning this clonotype: Without the conserved terminal phenylalanine or tryptophan, this CDR3 likely stems from a read error. The chain couples TRBV5-1 to TRBJ1-2, with 9 positions matching TRBD1. V dropped 4 bases and J dropped 6; count of bases not matched to a gene: 7. Looked up from germline, CDR1 is SGHRS and CDR2 is YFSETQ. The CDR3 has 14 residues. The CDR3 sequence is CASSNRGLADGYTL. For the CDR3, the DNA is TGCGCCAGCAGCAACAGGGGGCTAGCGGATGGCTACACCTTG.

A word on this clonotype: One end of the junction varies from germline; a read error may be responsible. V usage is TRBV12-3 or TRBV12-4 and J usage is TRBJ2-3; possibly TRBD1 or TRBD2 for D (5 bases each). The CDR3 consists of 15 residues. The CDR3 nucleotides read TGTGCCGGCAGCCCCGGGACGACCAGCACAGATACGCAGTATTTT. This sequence encodes CAGSPGTTSTDTQYF.

In its sample, this clonotype was seen a few times. The V call is TRBV10-3, the J call TRBJ2-5; TRBD1 matches at 8 bases. Germline V CDR1 and CDR2: ENHRY, SYGVKD. The CDR3 consists of 13 residues. The trim removed 6 bases at V and 4 bases at J, leaving 4 bases unmatched. Here the CDR3 reads CAIRDRVSETQYF. The DNA of the CDR3 is TGTGCCATCAGGGACAGGGTATCAGAGACCCAGTACTTC.

As regards this clonotype: Since no conserved phenylalanine or tryptophan closes the CDR3, a read error is the likely cause. The rearrangement joins TRBV2 to TRBJ2-6; unclear D gene. Trimming took 6 bases from V and 0 from J, leaving 6 bases between them. The CDR3 has 14 amino acids. From germline, CDR1 is SNHLY and CDR2 FYNNEI. The CDR3 DNA follows: TGTGCCAGCAGCGACCCCTCTGGGGCCAACGTCCTGACTTCC. It translates to CASSDPSGANVLTS.

This clonotype was counted at least ten times. This sequence joins TRBV12-3 or TRBV12-4 and TRBJ2-3, with 10 bases fitting TRBD2. V trimming: 0 bases; J trimming: 2 bases; junction bases outside the gene matches: 11. The CDR3 loop spans 19 amino acids. CDR3 in amino acids: CASSLARALGTSDTDTQYF. In DNA, the CDR3 is TGTGCCAGCAGTTTAGCCCGAGCTTTAGGGACTAGCGACACAGATACGCAGTATTTT.

This clonotype came up many times. J is TRBJ2-7 and V is TRBV3-1; 10 bases match TRBD2. Trimming took 2 bases from V and 4 from J; bases not matched to a gene: 2. Germline CDR1 LGHDT, CDR2 YNNKEL (reference sequence). This CDR3 contains 14 residues. In DNA, the CDR3 is TGTGCCAGCAGCCAACTAGCGGGAGAGTACGAGCAGTACTTC. This encodes CASSQLAGEYEQYF.

This chain connects TRBV6-2 or TRBV6-3 to TRBJ2-1; 8 nucleotides line up with TRBD2. The CDR3 has 15 residues. Germline CDR1 MNHEY, CDR2 SVGEGT. With 4 bases clipped from V and 6 bases from J, the junction kept 8 bases outside the gene matches. The CDR3 coding sequence is TGTGCCAGCAGTTCCAGTCATAGCGGGATCAATGAGCAGTTCTTC. It encodes CASSSSHSGINEQFF.

Points on this clonotype: This may come from a read error, since a much larger clone is one base off. V is TRBV20-1 and J is TRBJ2-5; the D call may be TRBD1 or TRBD2 (5 bases each). Germline CDR1 is DFQATT and CDR2 is SNEGSKA (reference sequence). This CDR3 is 12 amino acids long. The CDR3 spells CSARPGPETRYF. In nucleotides, the CDR3 is TGCAGTGCTCGTCCGGGACCAGAGACCCGGTACTTC.

The V call is TRBV9, the J call TRBJ2-1, with 8 bases fitting TRBD2. CDR1 SGDLS and CDR2 YYNGEE come from the germline V gene. The CDR3 is 15 amino acids. The ends lost 3 bases at V and 7 bases at J; junction bases unmatched: 9. The CDR3 sequence: CASSARSGVGNEQFF. The CDR3 nucleotides are TGTGCCAGCAGCGCCCGTAGCGGGGTGGGGAATGAGCAGTTCTTC. The full variable domain, with the rest looked up from reference TRBV9 and TRBJ2-1, is DSGVTQTPKHLITATGQRVTLRCSPRSGDLSVYWYQQSLDQGLQFLIQYYNGEERAKGNILERFSAQQFPDLHSELNLSSLELGDSALYFCASSARSGVGNEQFFGPGTRLTVL.

V gene TRBV5-1 combines with J gene TRBJ2-2; 12 bases are shared with TRBD2. The germline V gene encodes CDR1 SGHRS and CDR2 YFSETQ. This CDR3 has 19 residues. Losses at the gene ends were 4 bases for V and 5 bases for J; bases not matched to a gene: 15. CDR3 in DNA: TGCGCCAGCAGCCTCCCTAGCGGGAGGGCCTTCCGTGGTACCGGGGAGCTGTTTTTT. Translating gives CASSLPSGRAFRGTGELFF.